This T cell receptor beta chain was identified in a study of glioma-infiltrating T cells after dendritic cell vaccination. Whole-study findings and limits: Longer survival after dendritic cell vaccination followed higher pretreatment TIL content.

Repertoires were generated with immunoSEQ multiplex PCR, while TCRdb's copy carries only in-frame clones and drops some. The data hold just under 85,000 clones, with 85% to 90% observed a single time. The CDR3 is 12 residues long. The junction had 6 bases not matched to a gene; V was cut back by 8 bases and J by 8 bases. CDR1 is MNHNY and CDR2 is SVGAGI in the germline V gene (reference sequence). In the case of this clone: Its antigen remains unknown.

This sequence joins TRBV6-6 and TRBJ1-2, with 9 bases fitting TRBD1. The sample in question was blood, obtained before dendritic cell vaccination. This clonotype was sampled from a human donor with glioblastoma. The CDR3 bases are TGTGCCAGCCGTCCGGGACAGGGAGGCTACACCTTC. Translated, it gives CASRPGQGGYTF.